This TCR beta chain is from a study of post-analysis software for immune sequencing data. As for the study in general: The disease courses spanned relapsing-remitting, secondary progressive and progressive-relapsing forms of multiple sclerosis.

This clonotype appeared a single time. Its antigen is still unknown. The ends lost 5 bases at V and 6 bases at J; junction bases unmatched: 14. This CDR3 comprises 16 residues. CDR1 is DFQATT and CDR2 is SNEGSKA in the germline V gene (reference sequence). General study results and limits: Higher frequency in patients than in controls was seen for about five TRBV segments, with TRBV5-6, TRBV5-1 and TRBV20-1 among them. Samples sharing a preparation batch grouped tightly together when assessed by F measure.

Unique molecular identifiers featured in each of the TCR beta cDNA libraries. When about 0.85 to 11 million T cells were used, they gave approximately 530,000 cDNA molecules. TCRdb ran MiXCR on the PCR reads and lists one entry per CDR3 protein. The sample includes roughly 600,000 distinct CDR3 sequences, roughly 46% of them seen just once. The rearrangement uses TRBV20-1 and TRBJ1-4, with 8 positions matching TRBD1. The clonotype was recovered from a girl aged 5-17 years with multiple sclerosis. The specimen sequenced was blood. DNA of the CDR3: TGCAGTGCTCCGACAGGGGCCCGGGGAGCGGATGAAAAACTGTTTTTT. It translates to CSAPTGARGADEKLFF.